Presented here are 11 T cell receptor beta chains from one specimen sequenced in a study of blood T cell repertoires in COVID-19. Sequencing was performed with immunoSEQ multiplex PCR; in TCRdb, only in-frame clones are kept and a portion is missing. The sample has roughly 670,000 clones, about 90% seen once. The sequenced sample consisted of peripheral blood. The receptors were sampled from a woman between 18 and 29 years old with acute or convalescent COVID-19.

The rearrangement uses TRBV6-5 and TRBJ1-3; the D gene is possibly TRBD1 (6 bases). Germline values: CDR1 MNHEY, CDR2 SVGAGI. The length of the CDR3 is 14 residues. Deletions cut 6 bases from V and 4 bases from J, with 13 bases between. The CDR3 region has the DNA TGTGCCAGCAGAAGACAGGTATACGGAAACACCATATATTTT. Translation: CASRRQVYGNTIYF.

In DNA form, the CDR3 reads TGTGCCAGTAGTAGTCGTCCCGGGTTGTGGGCTTTCTTT. Its protein is CASSSRPGLWAFF. The chain recombines TRBV19 with TRBJ1-1; D not resolved. In germline, CDR1 is LNHDA, CDR2 SQIVND (reference sequence). V gave up 4 bases and J gave up 11 bases, with 17 bases separating them. The CDR3 is made up of 13 amino acids.

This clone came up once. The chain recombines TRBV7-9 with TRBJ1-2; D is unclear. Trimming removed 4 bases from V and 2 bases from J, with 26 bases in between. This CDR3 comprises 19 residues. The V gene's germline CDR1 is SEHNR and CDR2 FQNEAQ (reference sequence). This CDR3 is CASSYPWASVSSFNYGYTF. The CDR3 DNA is TGTGCCAGCAGCTACCCCTGGGCCTCCGTATCGTCCTTCAACTATGGCTACACCTTC.

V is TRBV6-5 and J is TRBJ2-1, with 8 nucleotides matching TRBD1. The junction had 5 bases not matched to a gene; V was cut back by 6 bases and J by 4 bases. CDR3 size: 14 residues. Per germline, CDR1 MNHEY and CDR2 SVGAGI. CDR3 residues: CASRIGQGYNEQFF. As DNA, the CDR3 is TGTGCCAGCAGGATCGGACAGGGTTACAATGAGCAGTTCTTC.

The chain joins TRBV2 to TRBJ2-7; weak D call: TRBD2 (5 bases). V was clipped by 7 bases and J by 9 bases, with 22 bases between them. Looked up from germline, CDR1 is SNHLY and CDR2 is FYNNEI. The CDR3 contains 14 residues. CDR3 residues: CASIERGGPFAQYF. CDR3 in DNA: TGTGCCAGCATCGAACGTGGCGGGCCCTTCGCGCAGTACTTC.

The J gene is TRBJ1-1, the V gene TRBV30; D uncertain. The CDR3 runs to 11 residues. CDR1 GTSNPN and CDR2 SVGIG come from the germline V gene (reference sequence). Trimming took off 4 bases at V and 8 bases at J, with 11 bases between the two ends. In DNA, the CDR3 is TGTGCCTGGATCGCGACATGGGAAGCTTTCTTT. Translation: CAWIATWEAFF.

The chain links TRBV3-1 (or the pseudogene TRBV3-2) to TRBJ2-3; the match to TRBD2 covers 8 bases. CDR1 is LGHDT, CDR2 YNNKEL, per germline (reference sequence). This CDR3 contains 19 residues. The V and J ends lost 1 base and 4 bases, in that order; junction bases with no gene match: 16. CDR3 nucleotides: TGTGCCAGCAGCCAAGTGGCTCTCCCCCCGGGGGGGCCCCCAGATACGCAGTATTTT. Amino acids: CASSQVALPPGGPPDTQYF.

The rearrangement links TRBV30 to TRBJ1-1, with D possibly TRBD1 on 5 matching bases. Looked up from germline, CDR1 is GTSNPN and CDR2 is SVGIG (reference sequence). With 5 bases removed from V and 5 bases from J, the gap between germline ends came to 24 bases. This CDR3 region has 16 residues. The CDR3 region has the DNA TGTGCCTGGTACCCGGCGGAGGGGTCTCTTCGGACTGAAGCTTTCTTT. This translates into CAWYPAEGSLRTEAFF.

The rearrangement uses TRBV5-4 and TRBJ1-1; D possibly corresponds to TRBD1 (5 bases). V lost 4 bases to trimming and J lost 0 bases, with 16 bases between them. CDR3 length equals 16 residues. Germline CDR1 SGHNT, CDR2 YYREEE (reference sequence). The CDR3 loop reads CASSRGGRQMNTEAFF. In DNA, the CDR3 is TGTGCCAGCAGCCGGGGGGGTCGGCAAATGAACACTGAAGCTTTCTTT. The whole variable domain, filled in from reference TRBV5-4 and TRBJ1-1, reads ETGVTQSPTHLIKTRGQQVTLRCSSQSGHNTVSWYQQALGQGPQFIFQYYREEENGRGNFPPRFSGLQFPNYSSELNVNALELDDSALYLCASSRGGRQMNTEAFFGQGTRLTVV.

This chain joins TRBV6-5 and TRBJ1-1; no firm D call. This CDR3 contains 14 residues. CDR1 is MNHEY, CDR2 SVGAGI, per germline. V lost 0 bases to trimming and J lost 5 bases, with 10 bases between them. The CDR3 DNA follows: TGTGCCAGCAGTTACTCGAGGAGCGGAACTGAAGCTTTCTTT. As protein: CASSYSRSGTEAFF.

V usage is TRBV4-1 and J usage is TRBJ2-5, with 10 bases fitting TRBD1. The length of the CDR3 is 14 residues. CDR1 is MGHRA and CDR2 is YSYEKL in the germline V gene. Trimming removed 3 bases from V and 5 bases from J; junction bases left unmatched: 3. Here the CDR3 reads CASSQTGGLETQYF. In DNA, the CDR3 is TGCGCCAGCAGCCAGACAGGGGGCCTGGAGACCCAGTACTTC.